The 12 T cell receptor beta chains reported below all come from one sample, sequenced in a study of cytomegalovirus exposure and HLA in healthy donors. The PCR made use of 60 Vbeta and 13 Jbeta primers. Only in-frame clones appear in the TCRdb table, and some are missing; sequencing was by immunoSEQ multiplex PCR. The sample contains 100,000 to 150,000 clones, about three quarters of which appear only once. Source material: PBMCs. The receptor set was obtained from a man between 50 and 59 years old in good health and CMV-seronegative.

The chain employs TRBV6-1 and TRBJ1-2; D call uncertain. CDR3 size: 14 residues. The ends were cut back, 2 bases at V and 1 base at J, with 8 bases in the middle. CDR1 MNHNS and CDR2 SASEGT come from the germline V gene. The CDR3 DNA follows: TGTGCCAGCAGTGAAACCGGGTTTAACTATGGCTACACCTTC. Residues: CASSETGFNYGYTF.

V is TRBV5-5 and J is TRBJ1-1; maybe TRBD1 (5 bases). Trimming cost V 1 base and J 3 bases, with 7 bases left between them. The CDR3 extends over 13 amino acids. Germline CDR1 is SGHKS and CDR2 is YYEKEE (reference sequence). The CDR3 here is CASSLWGDTEAFF. CDR3 sequence (DNA): TGTGCCAGCAGCTTGTGGGGGGACACTGAAGCTTTCTTT.

The chain couples TRBV2 to TRBJ2-1, with 8 bases that match TRBD2. CDR3 length equals 15 residues. Trimming took 7 bases from V and 4 from J; bases not matched to a gene: 9. CDR1 SNHLY and CDR2 FYNNEI come from the germline V gene. The CDR3 loop reads CASTKLAASYNEQFF. In nucleotides, the CDR3 is TGTGCCAGCACAAAACTAGCGGCATCATACAATGAGCAGTTCTTC. Full variable domain (missing parts from reference TRBV2 and TRBJ2-1): EPEVTQTPSHQVTQMGQEVILRCVPISNHLYFYWYRQILGQKVEFLVSFYNNEISEKSEIFDDQFSVERPDGSNFTLKIRSTKLEDSAMYFCASTKLAASYNEQFFGPGTRLTVL.

The CDR3 DNA follows: TGTGCCAGCAACTACAGGTTGGACACAGATACGCAGTATTTT. This encodes CASNYRLDTDTQYF. The rearrangement uses TRBV6-1 and TRBJ2-3, with a possible D match to TRBD1 (5 bases). Trimming left V 7 bases short and J 2 bases short, with 13 bases between. Per germline, CDR1 MNHNS and CDR2 SASEGT. The CDR3 has 14 amino acids.

The rearrangement links TRBV6-5 to TRBJ2-6, with no clear D. This CDR3 has 13 residues. V lost 7 bases to trimming and J lost 2 bases, with 6 bases between them. CDR1 MNHEY and CDR2 SVGAGI come from the germline V gene. The CDR3 DNA sequence: TGTGCCAGCAACCCGGCTGGGGCCAACGTCCTGACTTTC. Residues: CASNPAGANVLTF.

This chain connects TRBV5-1 to TRBJ2-3; 13 bases fit TRBD2. V trimming: 3 bases; J trimming: 2 bases; junction bases outside the gene matches: 6. The germline V gene encodes CDR1 SGHRS and CDR2 YFSETQ. CDR3 length: 17 amino acids. The CDR3 here is CASSSRLAGGATDTQYF. The CDR3 DNA follows: TGCGCCAGCAGCTCCCGACTAGCGGGGGGCGCCACAGATACGCAGTATTTT.

The J gene is TRBJ2-4, the V gene TRBV5-1, with 9 bases matching TRBD1. J lost 6 bases, V lost 7 bases, and 8 bases had no gene match. The CDR3 loop spans 14 amino acids. Germline CDR1 is SGHRS and CDR2 is YFSETQ. DNA for the CDR3: TGCGCCAGCGCCGACGTACAGGGGGCAAACATTCAGTACTTC. Protein sequence: CASADVQGANIQYF.

J is TRBJ2-6 and V is TRBV19, with a possible D match to TRBD2 (6 bases). Germline CDR1 reads LNHDA; CDR2 reads SQIVND (reference sequence). CDR3 length: 17 amino acids. Trimming took 4 bases from V and 0 from J, leaving 13 bases between them. The CDR3 coding sequence is TGTGCCAGTAGTACCTGGAGGCGGGACTCTGGGGCCAACGTCCTGACTTTC. Amino acids: CASSTWRRDSGANVLTF.

The chain employs TRBV5-6 and TRBJ2-1; 9 bases map to TRBD2. Germline V gene sequence: CDR1 SGHDT, CDR2 YYEEEE. Trimming at V came to 7 bases and at J to 10 bases, leaving 15 bases not matched to a gene. CDR3 length equals 15 residues. CDR3 sequence reads: CASAAGGGARREQFF. The CDR3 DNA sequence: TGTGCCAGCGCCGCCGGCGGGGGGGCCCGACGGGAGCAGTTCTTC.

V usage is TRBV4-1 and J usage is TRBJ2-1; no reliable D call. V dropped 4 bases and J dropped 4 bases, with 11 bases sitting between them. Germline loops: CDR1 MGHRA, CDR2 YSYEKL. This CDR3 is 14 amino acids long. The CDR3 sequence is CASSPRVTYNEQFF. The CDR3 nucleotides are TGCGCCAGCAGCCCCCGGGTTACATACAATGAGCAGTTCTTC.

This chain uses TRBV27 with TRBJ2-5; 11 nucleotides align to TRBD1. The end of the DNA is better explained by TRBJ2-7, so the J call may be wrong. Looked up from germline, CDR1 is MNHEY and CDR2 is SMNVEV (reference sequence). The length of the CDR3 is 15 residues. DNA of the CDR3: TGTGCCAGCAGAGAAGGGACAGGGGGCTCCTACGAGCAGTACTTC. Its translation: CASREGTGGSYEQYF.

The chain recombines TRBV18 with TRBJ1-5; D gene unclear. V lost 6 bases, J lost 1 base, and 10 bases lay in between. This CDR3 has 14 amino acids. The germline V gene encodes CDR1 KGHSH and CDR2 LQKENI. The CDR3 region is CASSPAGSNQPQHF. CDR3 sequence (DNA): TGTGCCAGCTCCCCCGCGGGAAGCAATCAGCCCCAGCATTTT.